This T cell receptor beta chain is drawn from a study of graft-versus-host responses after intestinal transplantation. Looked up from germline, CDR1 is SGHRS and CDR2 is YFSETQ. This CDR3 has 14 amino acids. Trimming stripped 0 bases from V and 6 bases from J, with 13 bases between. Data came from immunoSEQ multiplex PCR; TCRdb stores just in-frame clones and leaves some out. The table records about 98,000 clones, more than 75% of them present only once. Here the sequenced sample was PBMCs, taken 255 days after intestinal transplant. The genes are TRBV5-1 and TRBJ2-7, with D possibly TRBD2 on 5 matching bases. The origin of this receptor is a human patient who received an intestinal transplant, so some T cells may come from the graft donor. The CDR3 loop reads CASSLVGELGEQYF. DNA of the CDR3: TGCGCCAGCAGCTTGGTTGGGGAGCTGGGCGAGCAGTACTTC. Full variable domain (remainder filled in from reference TRBV5-1 and TRBJ2-7): KAGVTQTPRYLIKTRGQQVTLSCSPISGHRSVSWYQQTPGQGLQFLFEYFSETQRNKGNFPGRFSGRQFSNSRSEMNVSTLELGDSALYLCASSLVGELGEQYFGPGTRLTVT.